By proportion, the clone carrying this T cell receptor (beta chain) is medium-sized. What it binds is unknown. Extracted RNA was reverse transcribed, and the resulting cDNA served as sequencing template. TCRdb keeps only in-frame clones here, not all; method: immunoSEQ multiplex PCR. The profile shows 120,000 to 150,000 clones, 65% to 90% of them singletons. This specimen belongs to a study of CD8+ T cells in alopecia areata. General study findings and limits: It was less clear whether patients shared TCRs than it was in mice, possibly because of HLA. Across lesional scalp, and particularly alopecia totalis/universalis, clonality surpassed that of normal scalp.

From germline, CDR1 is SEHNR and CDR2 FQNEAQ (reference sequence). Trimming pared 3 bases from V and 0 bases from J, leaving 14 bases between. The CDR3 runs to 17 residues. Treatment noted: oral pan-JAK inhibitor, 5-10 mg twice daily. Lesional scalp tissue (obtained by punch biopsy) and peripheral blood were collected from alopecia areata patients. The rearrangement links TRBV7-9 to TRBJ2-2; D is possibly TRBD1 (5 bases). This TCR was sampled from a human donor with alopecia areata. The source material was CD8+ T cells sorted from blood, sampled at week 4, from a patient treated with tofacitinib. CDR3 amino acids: CASSLITGRPNTGELFF. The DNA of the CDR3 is TGTGCCAGCAGCTTGATTACAGGCCGCCCGAACACCGGGGAGCTGTTTTTT.